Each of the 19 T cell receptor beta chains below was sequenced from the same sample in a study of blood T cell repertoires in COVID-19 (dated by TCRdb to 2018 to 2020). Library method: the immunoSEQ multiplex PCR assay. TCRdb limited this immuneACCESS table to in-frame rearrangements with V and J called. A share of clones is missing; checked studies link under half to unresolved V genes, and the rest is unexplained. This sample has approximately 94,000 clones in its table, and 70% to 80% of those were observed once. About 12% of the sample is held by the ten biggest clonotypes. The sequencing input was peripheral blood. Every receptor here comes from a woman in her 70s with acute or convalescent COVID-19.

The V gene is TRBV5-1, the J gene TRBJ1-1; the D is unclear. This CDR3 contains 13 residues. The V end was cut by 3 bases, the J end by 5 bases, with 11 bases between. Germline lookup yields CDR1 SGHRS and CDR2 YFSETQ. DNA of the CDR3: TGCGCCAGCAGCTCTTCGGCGGGAACTGAAGCTTTCTTT. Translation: CASSSSAGTEAFF.

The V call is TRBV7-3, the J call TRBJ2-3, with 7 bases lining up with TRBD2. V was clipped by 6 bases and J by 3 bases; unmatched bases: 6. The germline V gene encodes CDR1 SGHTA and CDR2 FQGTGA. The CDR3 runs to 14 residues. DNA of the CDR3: TGTGCCAGCAGGACGGGGGGTGGTACAGATACGCAGTATTTT. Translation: CASRTGGGTDTQYF.

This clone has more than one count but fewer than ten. The CDR3 here is CASLPSQGPYGYTF. The CDR3 DNA reads TGTGCCAGCCTGCCTTCTCAGGGGCCCTATGGCTACACCTTC. The genes are TRBV2 and TRBJ1-2; D is perhaps TRBD1 (6 bases). The CDR3 consists of 14 residues. Germline CDR1 and CDR2: SNHLY and FYNNEI. Trimming took off 8 bases at V and 4 bases at J, with 17 bases between the two ends.

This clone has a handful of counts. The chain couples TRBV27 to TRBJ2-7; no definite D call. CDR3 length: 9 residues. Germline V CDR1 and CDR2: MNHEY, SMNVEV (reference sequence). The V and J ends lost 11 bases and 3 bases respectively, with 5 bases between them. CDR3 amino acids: CAAGYEQYF. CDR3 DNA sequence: TGTGCCGCCGGCTACGAGCAGTACTTC.

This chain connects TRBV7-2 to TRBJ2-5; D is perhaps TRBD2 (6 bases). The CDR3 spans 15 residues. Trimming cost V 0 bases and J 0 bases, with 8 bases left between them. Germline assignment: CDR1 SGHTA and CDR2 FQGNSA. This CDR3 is CASSLAGGYQETQYF. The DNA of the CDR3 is TGTGCCAGCAGCTTAGCGGGGGGATACCAAGAGACCCAGTACTTC.

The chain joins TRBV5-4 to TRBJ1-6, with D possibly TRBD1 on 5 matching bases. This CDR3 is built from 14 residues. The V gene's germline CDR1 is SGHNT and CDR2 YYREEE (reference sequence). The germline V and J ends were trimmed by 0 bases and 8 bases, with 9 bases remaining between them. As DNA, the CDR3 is TGTGCCAGCAGCTTGGAGGGGCCGGATTCACCCCTCCACTTT. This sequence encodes CASSLEGPDSPLHF. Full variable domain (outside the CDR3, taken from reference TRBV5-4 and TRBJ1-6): ETGVTQSPTHLIKTRGQQVTLRCSSQSGHNTVSWYQQALGQGPQFIFQYYREEENGRGNFPPRFSGLQFPNYSSELNVNALELDDSALYLCASSLEGPDSPLHFGNGTRLTVT.

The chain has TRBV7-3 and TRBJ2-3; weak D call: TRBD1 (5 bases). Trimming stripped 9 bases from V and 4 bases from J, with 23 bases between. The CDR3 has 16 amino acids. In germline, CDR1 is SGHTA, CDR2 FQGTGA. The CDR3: CASCFGDSRIPDTQYF. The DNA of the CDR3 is TGTGCCAGTTGCTTCGGAGACAGCCGTATTCCAGATACGCAGTATTTT.

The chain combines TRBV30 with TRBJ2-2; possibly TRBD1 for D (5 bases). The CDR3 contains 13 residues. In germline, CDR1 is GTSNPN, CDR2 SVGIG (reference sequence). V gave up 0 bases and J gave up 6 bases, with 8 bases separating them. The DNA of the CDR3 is TGTGCCTGGAGTGTACAGGCGGCCGGGGAGCTGTTTTTT. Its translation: CAWSVQAAGELFF.

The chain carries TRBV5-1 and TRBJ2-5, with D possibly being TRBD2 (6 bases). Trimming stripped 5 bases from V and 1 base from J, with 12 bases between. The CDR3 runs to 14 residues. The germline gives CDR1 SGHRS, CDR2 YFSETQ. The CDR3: CASSYSGVQETQYF. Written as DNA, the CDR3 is TGCGCCAGCAGTTACTCGGGGGTCCAAGAGACCCAGTACTTC. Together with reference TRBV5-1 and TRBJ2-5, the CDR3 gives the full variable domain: KAGVTQTPRYLIKTRGQQVTLSCSPISGHRSVSWYQQTPGQGLQFLFEYFSETQRNKGNFPGRFSGRQFSNSRSEMNVSTLELGDSALYLCASSYSGVQETQYFGPGTRLLVL.

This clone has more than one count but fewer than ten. As DNA, the CDR3 is TGTGCCAGCAGCTCACCGGGACTTTCAGATACGCAGTATTTT. This sequence encodes CASSSPGLSDTQYF. The rearrangement links TRBV7-9 to TRBJ2-3, with D possibly being TRBD2 (6 bases). The CDR3 length is 14 residues. CDR1 is SEHNR and CDR2 is FQNEAQ in the germline V gene (reference sequence). V gave up 4 bases and J gave up 4 bases, with 12 bases separating them.

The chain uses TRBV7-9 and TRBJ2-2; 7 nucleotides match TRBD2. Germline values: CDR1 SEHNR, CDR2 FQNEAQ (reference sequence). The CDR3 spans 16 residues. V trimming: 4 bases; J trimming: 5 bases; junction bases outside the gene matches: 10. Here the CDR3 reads CASSSPTSLGTGELFF. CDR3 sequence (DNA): TGTGCCAGCAGCTCCCCGACTAGCCTGGGGACCGGGGAGCTGTTTTTT.

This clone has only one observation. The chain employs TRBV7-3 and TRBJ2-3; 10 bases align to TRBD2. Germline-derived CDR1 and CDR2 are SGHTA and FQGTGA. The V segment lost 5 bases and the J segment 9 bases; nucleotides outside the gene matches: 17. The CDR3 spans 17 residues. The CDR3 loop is CASSPTPSGGSLVTQYF. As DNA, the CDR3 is TGTGCCAGCAGCCCGACTCCTAGCGGGGGCTCCCTTGTAACGCAGTATTTT. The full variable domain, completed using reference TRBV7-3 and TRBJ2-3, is GAGVSQTPSNKVTEKGKYVELRCDPISGHTALYWYRQSLGQGPEFLIYFQGTGAADDSGLPNDRFFAVRPEGSVSTLKIQRTERGDSAVYLCASSPTPSGGSLVTQYFGPGTRLTVL.

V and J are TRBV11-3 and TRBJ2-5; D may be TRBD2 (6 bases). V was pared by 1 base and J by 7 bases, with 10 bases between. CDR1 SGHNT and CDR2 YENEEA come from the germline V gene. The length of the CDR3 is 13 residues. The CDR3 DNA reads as TGTGCCAGCAGCTTAGGGACTATCTCGACCCAGTACTTC. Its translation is CASSLGTISTQYF.

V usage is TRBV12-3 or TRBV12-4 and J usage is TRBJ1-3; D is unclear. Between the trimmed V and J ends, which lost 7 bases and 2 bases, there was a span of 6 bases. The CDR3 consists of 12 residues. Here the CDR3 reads CASTSAGNTIYF. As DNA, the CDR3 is TGTGCCAGCACCTCTGCTGGAAACACCATATATTTT.

The CDR3 spells CASSLSVNTEAFF. DNA for the CDR3: TGTGCCAGCAGCTTGTCCGTGAACACTGAAGCTTTCTTT. The chain is built from TRBV11-3 and TRBJ1-1; the D is unclear. Germline V gives CDR1 SGHNT, CDR2 YENEEA. The V gene lost 3 bases and the J gene lost 0 bases, with 5 bases spanning the gap. The CDR3 spans 13 residues. Drawing the rest from reference TRBV11-3 and TRBJ1-1, the complete variable domain is EAGVVQSPRYKIIEKKQPVAFWCNPISGHNTLYWYLQNLGQGPELLIRYENEEAVDDSQLPKDRFSAERLKGVDSTLKIQPAELGDSAVYLCASSLSVNTEAFFGQGTRLTVV.

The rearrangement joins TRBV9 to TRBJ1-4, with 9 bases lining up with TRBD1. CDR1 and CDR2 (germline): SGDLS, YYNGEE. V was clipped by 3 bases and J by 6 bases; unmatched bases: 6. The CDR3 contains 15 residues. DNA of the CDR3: TGTGCCAGCAGCGCCGGCTGGGACAGGGATGAAAAACTGTTTTTT. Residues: CASSAGWDRDEKLFF. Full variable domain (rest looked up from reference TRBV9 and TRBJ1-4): DSGVTQTPKHLITATGQRVTLRCSPRSGDLSVYWYQQSLDQGLQFLIQYYNGEERAKGNILERFSAQQFPDLHSELNLSSLELGDSALYFCASSAGWDRDEKLFFGSGTQLSVL.

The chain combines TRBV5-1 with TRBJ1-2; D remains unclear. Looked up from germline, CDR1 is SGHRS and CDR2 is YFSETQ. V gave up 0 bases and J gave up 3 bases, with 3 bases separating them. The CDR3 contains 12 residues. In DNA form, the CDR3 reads TGCGCCAGCAGCTTGGCAGACTATGGCTACACCTTC. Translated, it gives CASSLADYGYTF.

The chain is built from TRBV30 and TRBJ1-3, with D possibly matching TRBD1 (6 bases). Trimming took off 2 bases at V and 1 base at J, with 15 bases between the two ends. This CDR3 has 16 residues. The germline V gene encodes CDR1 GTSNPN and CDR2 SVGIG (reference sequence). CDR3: CAWSMGAPRSGNTIYF. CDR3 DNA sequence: TGTGCCTGGAGTATGGGGGCCCCCAGATCTGGAAACACCATATATTTT.

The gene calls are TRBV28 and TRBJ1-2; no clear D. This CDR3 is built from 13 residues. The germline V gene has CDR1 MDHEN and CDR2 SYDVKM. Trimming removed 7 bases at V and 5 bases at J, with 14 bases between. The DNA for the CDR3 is TGTGCCAGCACGGAACGGACGGGATATGGCTACACCTTC. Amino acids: CASTERTGYGYTF.